The next 17 T cell receptor beta chains were all read from a single sample in a study of T cell repertoires in cytomegalovirus infection. One entry per CDR3 protein, called by TCRdb with MiXCR from the reads. Of about 310,000 distinct CDR3 sequences in the sample, 20% to 30% were seen once. The antigens these receptors bind are not known. Sample: cultured PBMCs, taken from culture after CMV antigen stimulation. All receptors derive from a human donor in good health (CMV status not recorded). Some clones in this sample may be carry-over from other donors' samples.

This chain joins TRBV28 and TRBJ1-6; D ambiguous. CDR3 length equals 12 residues. V lost 5 bases and J 7 bases, leaving 6 bases between the germline ends. Germline values: CDR1 MDHEN, CDR2 SYDVKM. CDR3 protein: CASSILNSPLHF. CDR3 sequence (DNA): TGTGCCAGCAGTATATTGAATTCACCCCTCCACTTT. Looking up the rest from reference TRBV28 and TRBJ1-6 gives the full variable domain: DVKVTQSSRYLVKRTGEKVFLECVQDMDHENMFWYRQDPGLGLRLIYFSYDVKMKEKGDIPEGYSVSREKKERFSLILESASTNQTSMYLCASSILNSPLHFGNGTRLTVT.

This clonotype occurred a few times. This chain joins TRBV4-1 and TRBJ2-3; TRBD2 matches at 7 bases. Germline trimming cut 7 bases from V and 2 bases from J; bases unmatched to any gene: 15. The V gene's germline CDR1 is MGHRA and CDR2 YSYEKL. The CDR3 contains 17 residues. CDR3 in DNA: TGCGCCAGCACCCCCGTGGTCGGGAGGCCCCTCACAGATACGCAGTATTTT. This encodes CASTPVVGRPLTDTQYF.

The chain links TRBV2 to TRBJ1-2; 8 bases are a match to TRBD1. The CDR3 runs 15 residues. With 1 base clipped from V and 4 bases from J, the junction kept 5 bases outside the gene matches. Germline V gives CDR1 SNHLY, CDR2 FYNNEI. CDR3 loop: CASSEDPGGVYGYTF. DNA of the CDR3: TGTGCCAGCAGTGAAGATCCAGGGGGCGTCTATGGCTACACCTTC.

This sequence joins TRBV4-1 and TRBJ2-3; D is unresolved. From germline, CDR1 is MGHRA and CDR2 YSYEKL. This CDR3 region has 15 residues. V dropped 1 base and J dropped 0 bases, with 8 bases sitting between them. The CDR3 coding sequence is TGCGCCAGCAGCCAAGGAGTCCTAAGCACAGATACGCAGTATTTT. This translates into CASSQGVLSTDTQYF.

This clonotype was observed at least ten times. The chain is built from TRBV7-2 and TRBJ1-3; no definite D call. This CDR3 comprises 15 residues. Trimming took 3 bases from V and 7 from J, leaving 16 bases between them. Germline V gene sequence: CDR1 SGHTA, CDR2 FQGNSA. The CDR3: CASSFVQGSGNTIYF. CDR3 nucleotide sequence: TGTGCCAGCAGCTTCGTACAAGGGAGCGGCAACACCATATATTTT.

This clonotype was seen many times. The chain combines TRBV7-2 with TRBJ2-6; D is perhaps TRBD1 or TRBD2 (5 bases each). CDR3 size: 16 residues. V lost 0 bases to trimming and J lost 4 bases, with 10 bases between them. The germline gives CDR1 SGHTA, CDR2 FQGNSA. The CDR3 loop reads CASSLARGSGANVLTF. The CDR3 nucleotides read TGTGCCAGCAGCTTAGCGAGGGGCTCAGGGGCCAACGTCCTGACTTTC.

This clonotype was seen repeatedly, ten times or more. The J gene is TRBJ1-2, the V gene TRBV7-2, with D unclear. CDR3 length: 13 residues. Trimming pared 5 bases from V and 7 bases from J, leaving 14 bases between. Per the germline V gene, CDR1 is SGHTA and CDR2 is FQGNSA. The CDR3 DNA follows: TGTGCCAGCAGCCTGAATGGGAATCCTGGCTACACCTTC. This encodes CASSLNGNPGYTF. The entire variable domain, with the rest obtained from reference TRBV7-2 and TRBJ1-2, is as follows: GAGVSQSPSNKVTEKGKDVELRCDPISGHTALYWYRQSLGQGLEFLIYFQGNSAPDKSGLPSDRFSAERTGGSVSTLTIQRTQQEDSAVYLCASSLNGNPGYTFGSGTRLTVV.

The chain joins TRBV5-6 to TRBJ2-3, with 8 bases that match TRBD2. The V and J ends lost 4 bases and 4 bases, in that order; junction bases with no gene match: 14. The CDR3 is made up of 17 amino acids. In germline, CDR1 is SGHDT, CDR2 YYEEEE. Here the CDR3 DNA reads TGTGCCAGCAGCAGGGGACGATCGGGAGGGCCGTCAGATACGCAGTATTTT. Residues: CASSRGRSGGPSDTQYF. Full variable domain (outside the CDR3, taken from reference TRBV5-6 and TRBJ2-3): DAGVTQSPTHLIKTRGQQVTLRCSPKSGHDTVSWYQQALGQGPQFIFQYYEEEERQRGNFPDRFSGHQFPNYSSELNVNALLLGDSALYLCASSRGRSGGPSDTQYFGPGTRLTVL.

This chain joins TRBV20-1 and TRBJ1-6, with TRBD1 as a possible D gene (5 bases). From germline, CDR1 is DFQATT and CDR2 SNEGSKA (reference sequence). The CDR3 totals 12 residues. V lost 1 base, J lost 11 bases, and 9 bases lay in between. The CDR3 sequence: CSARASGAPLHF. In DNA form, the CDR3 reads TGCAGTGCTAGAGCGTCGGGGGCACCCCTCCACTTT.

Here the CDR3 DNA reads TGCAGCGTTGAAGTGGGAGTCACCGGGGAGCTGTTTTTT. This gives the protein CSVEVGVTGELFF. The chain links TRBV29-1 to TRBJ2-2; maybe TRBD2 (5 bases). V was shortened by 1 base and J by 4 bases, with 7 bases between the two germline ends. The CDR3 consists of 13 residues. Germline CDR1 is SQVTM and CDR2 is ANQGSEA.

This chain connects TRBV7-6 to TRBJ2-7; 9 nucleotides align to TRBD2. J was trimmed by 7 bases and V by 4 bases; bases with no gene match: 11. The CDR3 contains 15 residues. Per germline, CDR1 SGHVS and CDR2 FNYEAQ. CDR3 sequence: CASSSGVAGVWEQYF. DNA of the CDR3: TGTGCCAGCAGCTCGGGAGTAGCGGGAGTCTGGGAGCAGTACTTC.

This chain joins TRBV6-2 or TRBV6-3 and TRBJ1-1, with TRBD1 as a possible D gene (5 bases). V shed 7 bases and J shed 5 bases, with 11 bases lying between them. Germline CDR1 and CDR2: MNHEY and SVGEGT. The CDR3 spans 12 residues. CDR3 sequence reads: CASTDMWTEAFF. The CDR3 region has the DNA TGTGCCAGCACGGACATGTGGACTGAAGCTTTCTTT.

J is TRBJ2-4 and V is TRBV10-3, with 7 nucleotides matching TRBD2. Trimming took 3 bases from V and 6 from J; bases not matched to a gene: 8. CDR1 and CDR2 (germline): ENHRY, SYGVKD. The CDR3 extends over 15 amino acids. CDR3 sequence reads: CAISDMGGRGNIQYF. The DNA for the CDR3 is TGTGCCATCAGTGATATGGGAGGGCGGGGAAACATTCAGTACTTC.

This clonotype was seen a handful of times. The V gene is TRBV4-3, the J gene TRBJ1-5, with 7 bases that match TRBD1. V gave up 0 bases and J gave up 5 bases; unmatched junction bases: 7. The CDR3 has 16 amino acids. Germline V gives CDR1 LGHNA, CDR2 YSLEER. In nucleotides, the CDR3 is TGCGCCAGCAGCCAAGATGCGACAGGGAATTATCAGCCCCAGCATTTT. Protein sequence: CASSQDATGNYQPQHF.

This chain uses TRBV19 with TRBJ2-4; D call uncertain. The CDR3 has 13 amino acids. V gave up 5 bases and J gave up 5 bases, with 10 bases separating them. Looked up from germline, CDR1 is LNHDA and CDR2 is SQIVND (reference sequence). The CDR3 region is CASSVSSQNIQYF. The CDR3 DNA follows: TGTGCCAGTAGTGTATCTTCTCAAAACATTCAGTACTTC. The entire variable domain, with the rest obtained from reference TRBV19 and TRBJ2-4, is as follows: DGGITQSPKYLFRKEGQNVTLSCEQNLNHDAMYWYRQDPGQGLRLIYYSQIVNDFQKGDIAEGYSVSREKKESFPLTVTSAQKNPTAFYLCASSVSSQNIQYFGAGTRLSVL.

The V gene is TRBV6-5, the J gene TRBJ1-2; 11 bases map to TRBD1. The V gene end was trimmed by 1 base and the J gene end by 6 bases; junction bases not matched to a gene: 7. CDR1 is MNHEY and CDR2 is SVGAGI in the germline V gene. The CDR3 loop spans 16 amino acids. CDR3 region: CASSYLSRDRGDGYTF. The DNA for the CDR3 is TGTGCCAGCAGTTACTTGTCCCGGGACAGGGGGGATGGCTACACCTTC.

There are a few counts of this clonotype. This chain connects TRBV19 to TRBJ1-1, with 9 bases aligning to TRBD1. Germline-derived CDR1 and CDR2 are LNHDA and SQIVND (reference sequence). With V trimmed by 2 bases and J by 6 bases, 13 bases remained unmatched. This CDR3 comprises 17 residues. The CDR3: CASSIRGTGRGVPEAFF. Written as DNA, the CDR3 is TGTGCCAGTAGTATACGGGGGACAGGGAGGGGTGTGCCTGAAGCTTTCTTT.